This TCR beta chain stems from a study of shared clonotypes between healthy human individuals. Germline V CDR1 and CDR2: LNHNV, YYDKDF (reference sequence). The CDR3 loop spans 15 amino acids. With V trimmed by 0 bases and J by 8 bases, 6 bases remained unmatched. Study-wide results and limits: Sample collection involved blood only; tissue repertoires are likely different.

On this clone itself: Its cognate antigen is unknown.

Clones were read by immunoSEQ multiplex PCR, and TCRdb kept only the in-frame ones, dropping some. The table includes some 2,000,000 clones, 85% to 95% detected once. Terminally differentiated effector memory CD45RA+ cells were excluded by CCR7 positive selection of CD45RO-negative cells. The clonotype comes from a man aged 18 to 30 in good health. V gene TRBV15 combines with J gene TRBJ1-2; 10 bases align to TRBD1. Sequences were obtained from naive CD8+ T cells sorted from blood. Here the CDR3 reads CATSRDWGQGYGYTF. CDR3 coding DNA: TGTGCCACCAGCAGAGATTGGGGACAGGGGTACGGCTACACCTTC. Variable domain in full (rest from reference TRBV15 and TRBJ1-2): DAMVIQNPRYQVTQFGKPVTLSCSQTLNHNVMYWYQQKSSQAPKLLFHYYDKDFNNEADTPDNFQSRRPNTSFCFLDIRSPGLGDTAMYLCATSRDWGQGYGYTFGSGTRLTVV.